The rows below give T cell receptor beta chains drawn from one sample of a study of T cells in Graves' hyperthyroidism and ophthalmopathy. MiXCR, applied by TCRdb to the multiplex PCR reads, yields one record per CDR3 protein. This table holds more than 300,000 distinct CDR3 sequences, approximately 13% found once. The source material was blood. These receptors originate from an older woman with Graves' hyperthyroidism. Both conserved end residues are part of each CDR3. D genes are given only for firm matches. Size values are once, few and many counts, or a class for expanded clones, and some rows have none.

len,v_gene,d_gene,j_gene,abundance,CDR3aa,CDR3nt
12,TRBV30,NA,TRBJ1-1,many,CAWSRPNTEAFF,TGTGCCTGGAGCCGCCCGAACACTGAAGCTTTCTTT
13,TRBV11-2,NA,TRBJ2-7,many,CASSPVGPYEQYF,TGTGCCAGCAGCCCAGTCGGCCCCTACGAGCAGTACTTC
15,TRBV20-1,TRBD1,TRBJ2-1,many,CSARDQGASYNEQFF,TGCAGTGCTAGAGATCAGGGGGCCAGCTACAATGAGCAGTTCTTC
18,TRBV28,NA,TRBJ1-5,NA,CASSSLFVNRDSNQPQHF,TGTGCCAGCAGTTCCCTCTTTGTCAACAGGGATAGCAATCAGCCCCAGCATTTT
13,TRBV6-1,NA,TRBJ2-2,few,CASSSLRGGELFF,TGTGCCAGCAGTTCTCTCCGGGGCGGGGAGCTGTTTTTT
12,TRBV11-2,NA,TRBJ2-3,many,CASSRLTDTQYF,TGTGCCAGCAGCCGCCTCACAGATACGCAGTATTTT
15,TRBV5-8,TRBD1,TRBJ2-1,many,CASSKGDRAGNEQFF,TGTGCCAGCAGCAAGGGGGACAGGGCGGGCAATGAGCAGTTCTTC
14,TRBV2,NA,TRBJ2-7,many,CASSEGQGPFEQYF,TGTGCCAGCAGTGAAGGTCAGGGACCCTTTGAGCAGTACTTC
14,TRBV11-3,NA,TRBJ2-1,NA,CASSFGQGWNEQFF,TGTGCCAGCAGCTTCGGCCAGGGGTGGAATGAGCAGTTCTTC
15,TRBV6-1,TRBD1,TRBJ2-1,many,CASSGRDRGFHEQFF,TGTGCCAGCAGTGGCCGGGACAGGGGGTTCCATGAGCAGTTCTTC
14,TRBV24-1,NA,TRBJ2-5,many,CATSYRPTQETQYF,TGTGCCACCAGCTATAGACCGACCCAAGAGACCCAGTACTTC
13,TRBV9,NA,TRBJ2-7,many,CASSRGATYEQYF,TGTGCCAGCAGCCGCGGGGCAACCTACGAGCAGTACTTC
18,TRBV7-9,TRBD2,TRBJ2-1,few,CASSPRVRLAGGRNEQFF,TGTGCCAGCAGCCCGCGCGTGCGGCTAGCGGGAGGAAGAAATGAGCAGTTCTTC
14,TRBV28,NA,TRBJ2-7,NA,CASRSGAGFLEQYF,TGTGCCAGCCGCTCGGGAGCAGGGTTTTTAGAGCAGTACTTC
15,TRBV5-1,TRBD2,TRBJ2-5,NA,CASSLLGLGRETQYF,TGCGCCAGCAGCTTGCTCGGACTAGGACGGGAGACCCAGTACTTC
15,TRBV7-9,TRBD1,TRBJ1-1,few,CASSPVGTGNTEAFF,TGTGCCAGCAGCCCGGTCGGGACAGGGAACACTGAAGCTTTCTTT
13,TRBV7-9,NA,TRBJ2-5,many,CASSARGQETQYF,TGTGCCAGCAGCGCCAGGGGACAAGAGACCCAGTACTTC
16,TRBV28,NA,TRBJ1-1,many,CASSWDRGPMNTEAFF,TGTGCCAGCAGCTGGGATCGGGGACCCATGAACACTGAAGCTTTCTTT
14,TRBV6-1,NA,TRBJ1-5,many,CASSIGQQNQPQHF,TGTGCCAGCAGTATCGGACAGCAGAATCAGCCCCAGCATTTT